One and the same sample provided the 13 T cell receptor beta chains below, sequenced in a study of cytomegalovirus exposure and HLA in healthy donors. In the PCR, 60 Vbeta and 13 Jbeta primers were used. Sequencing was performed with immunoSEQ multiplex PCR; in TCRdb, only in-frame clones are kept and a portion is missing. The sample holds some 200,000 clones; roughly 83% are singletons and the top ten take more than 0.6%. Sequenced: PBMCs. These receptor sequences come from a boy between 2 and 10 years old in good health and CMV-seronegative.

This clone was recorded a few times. CDR3 loop: CASSLVGTEAFF. The CDR3 DNA reads TGCGCCAGCAGCTTGGTGGGCACCGAAGCTTTCTTT. The chain uses TRBV5-1 and TRBJ1-1; D ambiguous. V was trimmed by 0 bases and J by 8 bases, leaving 8 bases between them. Germline values: CDR1 SGHRS, CDR2 YFSETQ. CDR3 length: 12 amino acids.

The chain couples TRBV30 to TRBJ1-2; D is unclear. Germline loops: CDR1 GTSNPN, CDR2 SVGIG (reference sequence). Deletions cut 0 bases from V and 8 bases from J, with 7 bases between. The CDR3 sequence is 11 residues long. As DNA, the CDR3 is TGTGCCTGGAGTGTAGTCGGGGGCTACACCTTC. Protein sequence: CAWSVVGGYTF.

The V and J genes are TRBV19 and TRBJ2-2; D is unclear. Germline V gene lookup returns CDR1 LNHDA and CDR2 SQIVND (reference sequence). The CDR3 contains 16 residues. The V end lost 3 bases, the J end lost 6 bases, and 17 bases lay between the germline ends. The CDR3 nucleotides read TGTGCCAGTAGTATTAGAACCGGGTCTGGTCCCGGGGAGCTGTTTTTT. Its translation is CASSIRTGSGPGELFF.

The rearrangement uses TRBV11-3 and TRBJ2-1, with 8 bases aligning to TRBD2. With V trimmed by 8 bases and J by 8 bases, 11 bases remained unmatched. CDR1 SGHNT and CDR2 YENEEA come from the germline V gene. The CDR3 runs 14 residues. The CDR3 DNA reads TGTGCCAGCGCTTCGGGGGGGGGCAGCGATGAGCAGTTCTTC. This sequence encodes CASASGGGSDEQFF. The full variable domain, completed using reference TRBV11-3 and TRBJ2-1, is EAGVVQSPRYKIIEKKQPVAFWCNPISGHNTLYWYLQNLGQGPELLIRYENEEAVDDSQLPKDRFSAERLKGVDSTLKIQPAELGDSAVYLCASASGGGSDEQFFGPGTRLTVL.

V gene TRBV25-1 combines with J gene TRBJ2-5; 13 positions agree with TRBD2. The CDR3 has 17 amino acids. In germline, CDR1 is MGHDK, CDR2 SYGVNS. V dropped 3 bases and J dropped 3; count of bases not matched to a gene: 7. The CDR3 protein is CASSEVTGLAGKETQYF. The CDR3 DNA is TGTGCCAGCAGTGAGGTAACGGGACTAGCGGGGAAAGAGACCCAGTACTTC.

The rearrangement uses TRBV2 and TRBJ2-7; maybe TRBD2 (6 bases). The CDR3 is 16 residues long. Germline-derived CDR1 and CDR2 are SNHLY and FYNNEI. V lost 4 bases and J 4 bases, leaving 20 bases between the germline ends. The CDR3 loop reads CASSARGGLPLYEQYF. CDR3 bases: TGTGCCAGCAGTGCTCGAGGAGGGCTACCACTATACGAGCAGTACTTC.

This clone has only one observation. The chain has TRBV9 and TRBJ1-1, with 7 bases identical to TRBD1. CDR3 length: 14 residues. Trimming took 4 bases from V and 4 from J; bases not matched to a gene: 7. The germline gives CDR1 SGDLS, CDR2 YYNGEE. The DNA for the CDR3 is TGTGCCAGCAGCCCCACCAACAGGGGCACTGAAGCTTTCTTT. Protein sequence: CASSPTNRGTEAFF. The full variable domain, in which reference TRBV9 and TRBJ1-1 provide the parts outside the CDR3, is DSGVTQTPKHLITATGQRVTLRCSPRSGDLSVYWYQQSLDQGLQFLIQYYNGEERAKGNILERFSAQQFPDLHSELNLSSLELGDSALYFCASSPTNRGTEAFFGQGTRLTVV.

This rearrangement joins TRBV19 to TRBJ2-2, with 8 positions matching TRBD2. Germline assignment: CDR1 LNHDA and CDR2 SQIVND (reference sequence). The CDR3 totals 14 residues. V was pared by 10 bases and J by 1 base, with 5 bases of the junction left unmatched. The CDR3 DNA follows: TGTGCCACAACGCTAGCGGGGAACACCGGGGAGCTGTTTTTT. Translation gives CATTLAGNTGELFF. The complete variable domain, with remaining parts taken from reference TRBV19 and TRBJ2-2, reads DGGITQSPKYLFRKEGQNVTLSCEQNLNHDAMYWYRQDPGQGLRLIYYSQIVNDFQKGDIAEGYSVSREKKESFPLTVTSAQKNPTAFYLCATTLAGNTGELFFGEGSRLTVL.

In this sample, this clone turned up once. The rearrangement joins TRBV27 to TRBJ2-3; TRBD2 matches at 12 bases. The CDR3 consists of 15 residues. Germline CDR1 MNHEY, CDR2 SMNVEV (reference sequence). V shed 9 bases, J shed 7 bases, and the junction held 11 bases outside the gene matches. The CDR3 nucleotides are TGTGCCAGTATCCCCCTAGCGGGAGGGCTTTATACGCAGTATTTT. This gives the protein CASIPLAGGLYTQYF.

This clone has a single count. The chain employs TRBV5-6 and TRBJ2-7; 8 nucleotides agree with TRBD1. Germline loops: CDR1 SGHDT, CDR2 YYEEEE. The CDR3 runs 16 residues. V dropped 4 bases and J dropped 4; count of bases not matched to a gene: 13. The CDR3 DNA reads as TGTGCCAGCAGCGCTGGGGTGGGGGACAGGCCTTACGAGCAGTACTTC. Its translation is CASSAGVGDRPYEQYF.

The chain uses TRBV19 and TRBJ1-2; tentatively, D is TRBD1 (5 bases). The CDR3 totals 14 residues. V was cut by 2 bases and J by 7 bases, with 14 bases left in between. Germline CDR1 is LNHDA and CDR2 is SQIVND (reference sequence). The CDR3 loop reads CASSISGREFGYTF. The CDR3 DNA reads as TGTGCCAGTAGTATATCGGGCAGGGAATTTGGCTACACCTTC.

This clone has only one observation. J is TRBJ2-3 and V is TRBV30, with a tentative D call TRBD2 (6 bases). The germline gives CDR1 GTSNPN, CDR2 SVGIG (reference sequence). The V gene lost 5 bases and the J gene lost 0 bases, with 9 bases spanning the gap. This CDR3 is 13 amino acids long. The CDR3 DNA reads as TGTGCCTGGGCTGGGACTAGCACAGATACGCAGTATTTT. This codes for CAWAGTSTDTQYF.

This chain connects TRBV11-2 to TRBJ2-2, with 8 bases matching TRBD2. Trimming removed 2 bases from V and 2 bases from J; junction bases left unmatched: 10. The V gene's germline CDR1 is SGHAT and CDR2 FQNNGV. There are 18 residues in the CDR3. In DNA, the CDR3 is TGTGCCAGCAGCTTAATTGCGGGGGGCCCTAATAACACCGGGGAGCTGTTTTTT. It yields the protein CASSLIAGGPNNTGELFF.